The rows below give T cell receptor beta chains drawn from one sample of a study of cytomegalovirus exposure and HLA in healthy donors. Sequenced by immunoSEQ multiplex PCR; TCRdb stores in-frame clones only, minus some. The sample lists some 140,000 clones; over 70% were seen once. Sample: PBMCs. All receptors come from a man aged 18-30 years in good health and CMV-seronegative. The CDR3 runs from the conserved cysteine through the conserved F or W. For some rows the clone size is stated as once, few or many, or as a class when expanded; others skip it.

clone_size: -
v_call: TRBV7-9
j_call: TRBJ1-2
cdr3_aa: CASSFWGPNYGYTF

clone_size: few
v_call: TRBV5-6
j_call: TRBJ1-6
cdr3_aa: CASSSLAGYSPLHF

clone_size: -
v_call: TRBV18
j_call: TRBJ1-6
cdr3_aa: CASSPTGTFNSPLHF

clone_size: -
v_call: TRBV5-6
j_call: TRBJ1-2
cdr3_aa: CASSLASGVAKTF

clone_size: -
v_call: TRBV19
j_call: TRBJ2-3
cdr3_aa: CASSSALIARTDTQYF

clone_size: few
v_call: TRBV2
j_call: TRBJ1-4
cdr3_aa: CACNRDHFRGNEKLFF

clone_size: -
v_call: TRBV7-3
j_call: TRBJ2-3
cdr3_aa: CASSGGPTDTQYF

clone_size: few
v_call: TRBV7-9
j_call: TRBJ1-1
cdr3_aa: CASSPTRLPEAFF

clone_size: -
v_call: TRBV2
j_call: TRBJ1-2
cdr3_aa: CASSDVISYGYTF

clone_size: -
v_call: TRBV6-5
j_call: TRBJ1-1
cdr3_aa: CASSYSATGFTEAFF

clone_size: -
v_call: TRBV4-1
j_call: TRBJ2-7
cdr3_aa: CASSQGAGKYEQYF

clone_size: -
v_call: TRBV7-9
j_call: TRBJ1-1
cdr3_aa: CASSLQEPEAFF

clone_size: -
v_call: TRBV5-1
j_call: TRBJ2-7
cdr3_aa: CASSLGTSGDSYEQYF